The 12 T cell receptor beta chains below were found in one sample sequenced in a study of T cell repertoires in cytomegalovirus infection. TCRdb used MiXCR to reprocess the reads, holding one entry per CDR3 protein. The table includes 200,000 or so distinct CDR3 sequences, under 30% detected once. Material: PBMCs. These receptor sequences come from a human donor in good health (CMV status not recorded). Some clones in this sample may be carry-over from other donors' samples.

The V gene is TRBV12-5, the J gene TRBJ2-7; D might be TRBD2 (6 bases). Germline V lookup: CDR1 LGHNT, CDR2 FRNRAP. The CDR3 totals 13 residues. The V and J ends lost 3 bases and 6 bases respectively, with 12 bases between them. The CDR3 protein is CASGLGGFLEQYF. The CDR3 DNA sequence: TGTGCTAGTGGTTTAGGAGGGTTCCTCGAGCAGTACTTC.

The chain couples TRBV20-1 to TRBJ1-1; tentative D call: TRBD1 (5 bases). From germline, CDR1 is DFQATT and CDR2 SNEGSKA (reference sequence). CDR3 length equals 14 residues. Trimming left V 1 base short and J 5 bases short, with 14 bases between. The CDR3 DNA is TGCAGTGCTAGAGCGGCGGGACGAAAGACTGAAGCTTTCTTT. It codes for CSARAAGRKTEAFF.

The gene calls are TRBV27 and TRBJ2-7; D is perhaps TRBD1 (6 bases). The CDR3 runs 12 residues. V lost 7 bases and J lost 6, with 13 bases in between. Germline CDR1 MNHEY, CDR2 SMNVEV (reference sequence). The CDR3 sequence is CASKLRDTEQYF. The CDR3 nucleotides read TGTGCCAGCAAGCTCCGGGACACCGAGCAGTACTTC.

This clonotype was recorded many times. The chain employs TRBV12-3 or TRBV12-4 and TRBJ2-2, with no clear D. V was cut by 6 bases and J by 4 bases, with 3 bases left in between. The CDR3 is 11 residues long. The CDR3 reads CASRLTGELFF. DNA for the CDR3: TGTGCCAGCAGACTCACCGGGGAGCTGTTTTTT.

V gene TRBV19 combines with J gene TRBJ1-4; D possibly corresponds to TRBD1 (5 bases). CDR1 and CDR2 from the germline V gene are LNHDA and SQIVND (reference sequence). This CDR3 is built from 13 residues. Trimming left V 10 bases short and J 7 bases short, with 16 bases between. This chain's CDR3 is CAIRQPPGEKLFF. CDR3 DNA: TGTGCCATCAGACAGCCCCCTGGTGAAAAACTGTTTTTT.

This clonotype was counted only a few times. The chain employs TRBV7-6 and TRBJ1-6, with 7 bases that match TRBD1. The CDR3 has 16 amino acids. Germline V gene data show CDR1 as SGHVS and CDR2 as FNYEAQ. V lost 5 bases to trimming and J lost 8 bases; unmatched junction nucleotides: 12. The CDR3: CASSTMYRGGDSPLHF. Here the CDR3 DNA reads TGTGCCAGCAGCACCATGTACAGGGGAGGGGATTCACCCCTCCACTTT.

This clonotype has at least ten counts. The chain links TRBV19 to TRBJ1-1; possible D gene TRBD1, 6 bases. Germline V gives CDR1 LNHDA, CDR2 SQIVND (reference sequence). The length of the CDR3 is 13 residues. V was clipped by 7 bases and J by 0 bases, with 9 bases between them. The CDR3 reads CASIDRMNTEAFF. The CDR3 DNA follows: TGTGCCAGTATAGACAGGATGAACACTGAAGCTTTCTTT.

This clonotype was picked up one time. This chain joins TRBV6-2 or TRBV6-3 and TRBJ1-5; D may be TRBD1 (5 bases). The length of the CDR3 is 19 residues. Germline CDR1 MNHEY, CDR2 SVGEGT. V lost 0 bases and J 0 bases, leaving 18 bases between the germline ends. The CDR3 is CASSYSAGDSPDSNQPQHF. CDR3 DNA: TGTGCCAGCAGTTACTCAGCGGGAGACAGCCCTGATAGCAATCAGCCCCAGCATTTT.

The V gene is TRBV7-2, the J gene TRBJ2-7; no clear D gene. V shed 1 base and J shed 2 bases, with 9 bases lying between them. CDR1 and CDR2 (germline): SGHTA, FQGNSA. This CDR3 contains 14 residues. The CDR3 spells CASSLDPVTYEQYF. The CDR3 DNA reads TGTGCCAGCAGCTTAGATCCGGTAACCTACGAGCAGTACTTC.

This clonotype was observed a handful of times. The chain recombines TRBV11-2 with TRBJ2-7, with D possibly being TRBD2 (7 bases). CDR3 length equals 13 residues. V lost 5 bases, J lost 5 bases, and 13 bases lay in between. In germline, CDR1 is SGHAT, CDR2 FQNNGV. The CDR3 loop is CASSRGAGDEQYF. CDR3 nucleotide sequence: TGTGCCAGCAGCCGGGGGGCAGGGGACGAGCAGTACTTC. Full variable domain (rest looked up from reference TRBV11-2 and TRBJ2-7): EAGVAQSPRYKIIEKRQSVAFWCNPISGHATLYWYQQILGQGPKLLIQFQNNGVVDDSQLPKDRFSAERLKGVDSTLKIQPAKLEDSAVYLCASSRGAGDEQYFGPGTRLTVT.

In this sample, this clonotype turned up once. V is TRBV5-8 and J is TRBJ1-1; D call uncertain. Trimming took 4 bases from V and 0 from J, leaving 16 bases between them. CDR3 length: 16 residues. CDR1 SGHTS and CDR2 YDEGEE come from the germline V gene. CDR3 in DNA: TGTGCCAGCAGCCCTAGGACCCTCGGGATGAACACTGAAGCTTTCTTT. It codes for CASSPRTLGMNTEAFF.

V is TRBV5-6 and J is TRBJ2-7, with 7 bases matching TRBD1. V lost 2 bases, J lost 1 base, and 6 bases stayed unmatched. Germline-derived CDR1 and CDR2 are SGHDT and YYEEEE. The CDR3 is 15 amino acids. CDR3 in amino acids: CASSLTQGYSYEQYF. In nucleotides, the CDR3 is TGTGCCAGCAGCTTAACACAGGGGTATTCCTACGAGCAGTACTTC.